The 11 T cell receptor beta chains reported below all come from one sample, sequenced in a study of blood T cell repertoires in COVID-19. Sequencing was performed with immunoSEQ multiplex PCR; in TCRdb, only in-frame clones are kept and a portion is missing. The data hold 150,000 to 200,000 clones, with around 82% observed a single time. Specimen: peripheral blood. All receptors come from a man aged 18 to 35 with active or convalescent COVID-19.

The CDR3 is CASRTTGSNSPLHF. In DNA form, the CDR3 reads TGTGCCAGCAGGACAACAGGGTCGAATTCACCCCTCCACTTT. This chain uses TRBV7-8 with TRBJ1-6; possible D gene TRBD1, 6 bases. This CDR3 is 14 amino acids long. CDR1 is SGHVS and CDR2 is FQNEAQ in the germline V gene. Trimming stripped 6 bases from V and 7 bases from J, with 13 bases between.

This clone was recorded a few times. The chain recombines TRBV5-6 with TRBJ2-5, with TRBD1 matching 9 bases. After removal of 4 bases from V and 1 base from J, the junction contained 8 bases not matched to a gene. Germline V gene sequence: CDR1 SGHDT, CDR2 YYEEEE. There are 16 residues in the CDR3. The CDR3 reads CASSPGTGRGQETQYF. The CDR3 DNA follows: TGTGCCAGCAGCCCCGGGACAGGGAGGGGCCAAGAGACCCAGTACTTC. The full variable domain, completed using reference TRBV5-6 and TRBJ2-5, is DAGVTQSPTHLIKTRGQQVTLRCSPKSGHDTVSWYQQALGQGPQFIFQYYEEEERQRGNFPDRFSGHQFPNYSSELNVNALLLGDSALYLCASSPGTGRGQETQYFGPGTRLLVL.

The chain has TRBV11-3 and TRBJ2-3; D perhaps matches TRBD2 (5 bases). V lost 1 base, J lost 2 bases, and 7 bases lay in between. The length of the CDR3 is 14 residues. Looked up from germline, CDR1 is SGHNT and CDR2 is YENEEA. In nucleotides, the CDR3 is TGTGCCAGCAGCTTAGGAGGACTCACAGATACGCAGTATTTT. Its protein product is CASSLGGLTDTQYF.

V and J are TRBV2 and TRBJ1-5; possibly TRBD1 for D (6 bases). The V end lost 7 bases, the J end lost 5 bases, and 15 bases lay between the germline ends. Germline V gene data show CDR1 as SNHLY and CDR2 as FYNNEI. The CDR3 contains 14 residues. The CDR3 is CASTKVNRDQPQHF. The CDR3 DNA is TGTGCCAGCACCAAGGTAAACAGGGATCAGCCCCAGCATTTT.

The chain links TRBV25-1 to TRBJ2-7, with D perhaps TRBD1 (7 bases). The V end was cut by 2 bases, the J end by 1 base, with 12 bases between. CDR3 length: 15 residues. Germline CDR1 and CDR2: MGHDK and SYGVNS. In nucleotides, the CDR3 is TGTGCCAGCAGTGAACTGACAGGGAGGTCCTACGAGCAGTACTTC. It translates to CASSELTGRSYEQYF.

The rearrangement links TRBV28 to TRBJ1-2; D ambiguous. Germline V gene data show CDR1 as MDHEN and CDR2 as SYDVKM. The CDR3 runs to 12 residues. V lost 6 bases and J lost 8, with 13 bases in between. DNA of the CDR3: TGTGCCAGCAGCCTACCGGGGAAAGGCTACACCTTC. It encodes CASSLPGKGYTF.

The table lists this clone with a count of one. The rearrangement joins TRBV30 to TRBJ2-5; 9 bases agree with TRBD1. The V segment lost 1 base and the J segment 4 bases; nucleotides outside the gene matches: 7. This CDR3 comprises 15 residues. Germline CDR1 and CDR2: GTSNPN and SVGIG (reference sequence). The CDR3 nucleotides read TGTGCCTGGAGTGCCATTGCGGGACAGGGAGAGACCCAGTACTTC. Translated: CAWSAIAGQGETQYF.

This clone was detected a few times. The rearrangement joins TRBV18 to TRBJ1-6; a possible D gene is TRBD1 (5 bases). The germline V and J ends were trimmed by 2 bases and 6 bases, with 14 bases remaining between them. CDR1 is KGHSH and CDR2 is LQKENI in the germline V gene. The CDR3 contains 16 residues. CDR3 sequence (DNA): TGTGCCAGCTCACCAAACAGTGGGGGGTCTAATTCACCCCTCCACTTT. This codes for CASSPNSGGSNSPLHF. Supplemented by reference TRBV18 and TRBJ1-6, the full variable domain reads NAGVMQNPRHLVRRRGQEARLRCSPMKGHSHVYWYRQLPEEGLKFMVYLQKENIIDESGMPKERFSAEFPKEGPSILRIQQVVRGDSAAYFCASSPNSGGSNSPLHFGNGTRLTVT.

This clone was picked up a small number of times. The chain joins TRBV18 to TRBJ1-5; D call uncertain. Between the trimmed V and J ends, which lost 2 bases and 3 bases, there was a span of 14 bases. The CDR3 is 16 residues long. CDR1 is KGHSH and CDR2 is LQKENI in the germline V gene. Here the CDR3 reads CASSPNRVSVNQPQHF. The CDR3 DNA is TGTGCCAGCTCACCAAACCGGGTTAGCGTCAATCAGCCCCAGCATTTT.

The chain joins TRBV7-9 to TRBJ1-6, with a weak D call TRBD1 (6 bases). Trimming stripped 3 bases from V and 9 bases from J, with 15 bases between. Germline loops: CDR1 SEHNR, CDR2 FQNEAQ (reference sequence). The CDR3 loop spans 15 amino acids. In DNA, the CDR3 is TGTGCCAGCAGCTTCTCCGGGGGCGGGAGTTCACCCCTCCACTTT. Translating it yields CASSFSGGGSSPLHF.

The chain uses TRBV18 and TRBJ2-3; 12 nucleotides match TRBD2. This CDR3 region has 20 residues. Germline values: CDR1 KGHSH, CDR2 LQKENI. J gave up 4 bases and V 0 bases, and 14 bases lay outside the gene matches. This CDR3 reads CASSPPVAKPGLAGPDTQYF. The CDR3 bases are TGTGCCAGCTCACCACCGGTGGCCAAACCGGGACTAGCGGGCCCAGATACGCAGTATTTT.